This entry concerns a single T cell receptor beta chain. Its antigen specificity is not known. It may be a read error: a sequence one base away is much more abundant. This specimen comes from a study of glioma-infiltrating T cells (dated by TCRdb to the mid-2010s). Study-level background: The study sequenced TCR alpha- and beta-chain repertoires from glioma tissue, from non-neoplastic brain tissue and from matched peripheral blood mononuclear cells. Three low-grade glioma patients, about 8 primary glioblastoma patients, and three non-glioma patients who contributed non-neoplastic brain tissue made up the paired cohort. To gauge divergence between tissue and blood T-cell populations, every tissue-infiltrating repertoire was compared against the peripheral blood repertoire from the same patient.

Here is what the overall study found, with its caveats: Small numbers underpinned the group comparisons: roughly 8 glioblastoma patients, three low-grade glioma patients and three non-neoplastic patients. Only a very small number of CDR3 sequences turned up in both tissue and blood, a result put down to high CDR3 diversity combined with limited sampling. VJ-independent divergence between tissue and blood was below expectation in non-neoplastic patients but above expectation in all gliomas, especially low-grade gliomas.

Its CDR3 holds 15 amino acids, cysteine through phenylalanine. Only CDR3 DNA remains: 45 bases, in frame from the first base. The germline V gene provides CDR1 MNHNS and CDR2 SASEGT. Between the V and J ends, shortened by 5 bases and 2 bases respectively, the junction contains 13 bases. TCR alpha and beta CDR3 regions were amplified with the iRepertoire nested amplicon-rescue multiplex PCR (arm-PCR) platform from RNA. One-step reverse transcription and amplification used roughly 95-400 ng of tissue mRNA or PBMC total RNA as input. After bead purification, a secondary multiplex PCR added Illumina adapters, and libraries were gel-purified between 200 and 400 bp. Demultiplexing relied on internal 6-nucleotide barcodes carried by the libraries. Sequencing of libraries was performed on an Illumina MiSeq with 2x220 or 2x250 nucleotide paired-end reads. Regarding the original processing steps: FLASH 1.2.11 was used to merge paired reads, and BWA-MEM then aligned the reads to the GRCh37 human genome before TRA and TRB reads were extracted. An IMGT-derived reference of cassette sequences and CDR3 motifs, with pseudogenes included, was used for V and J assignment. Reads were translated in three frames, and productive CDR3s were defined as those with a C...FGXG motif and no stop codons. Clonotypes were defined as unique combinations of V-J cassette pair and CDR3 amino acid sequence. Reads were filtered by Hamming distance, with the threshold set by the sequence error rate of each sample in mapped regions. TCRdb cleaned the public reads at Q25 with fastp, built clones with MiXCR and kept in-frame beta chains. Entries that share a CDR3 protein sequence are merged under the most common genes and DNA. It is TCRdb's table, rather than the study itself, that gives the V and J calls and clone size. The sample table shows under 200,000 distinct CDR3 sequences, and around 40% are seen once. Of the sample, over 4% falls within the top ten clones.

Sequenced sample: glioma tissue, nonneoplastic brain tissue, or PBMCs (not recorded which). The clonotype originates from a human donor with low-grade glioma or glioblastoma, undergoing nonglioma brain surgery, or in good health (not recorded which). In this chain, TRBV6-1 is recombined with TRBJ1-3, with the D segment identity uncertain. The CDR3 protein sequence reads: CASSSFYSPGNTIYF. The bases are TGTGCCAGCAGTTCCTTTTACAGCCCTGGAAACACCATATATTTT.